Listed here is a single T cell receptor (beta chain). The data stem from a study of blood T cell repertoires in COVID-19. Study overall: PBMCs, B-cell-depleted T cells, or T cells were the source of the cDNA or gDNA that made up the material.

The CDR3 has 13 residues. Losses at the gene ends were 3 bases for V and 6 bases for J; bases not matched to a gene: 3. The V gene's germline CDR1 is SGHTA and CDR2 FQGNSA. Original processing notes: Using reference gene primer amplification, nucleated cell counts were estimated. Some clones are missing from TCRdb's copy, which holds only in-frame ones; the method was immunoSEQ multiplex PCR. V and J calls and clone size follow that table, whereas D and trimming were derived from the DNA. The sample yields almost 350,000 clones, around 90% seen once. This sequence joins TRBV7-2 and TRBJ1-2; 8 positions agree with TRBD1. This receptor was obtained from a woman aged 55-70 years with COVID-19, enrolled during active disease. Sample: peripheral blood. DNA of the CDR3: TGTGCCAGCAGCTTCCGGGACAGGAATGGCTACACCTTC. It yields the protein CASSFRDRNGYTF.